This TCR beta chain was sequenced in a study of T cell responses to AZD1222 COVID-19 vaccine. The study's findings and limits: Repertoire sampling occurred only after the peak T cell response. In a largely white British group with more females than males, clonal diversity was possibly underestimated. There were vaccine-associated CD4 TCRs across spike, dominant at 160-218 and 743-854. Unmutated variant regions reportedly attract nearly half of all spike-specific TCRs.

V lost 0 bases and J lost 11, with 14 bases in between. The CDR3 sequence is 14 residues long. Germline CDR1 SNHLY, CDR2 FYNNEI. A remark on this clone: Its antigen is unknown.

This table comes from immunoSEQ multiplex PCR, and its TCRdb copy is limited to in-frame clones, with some not included. Of 120,000 to 150,000 clones detected, 90% to 95% appear once; the ten largest clones hold 0.7% to 1%. The starting material was peripheral blood, obtained on day 0 of MenACWY control vaccination. The TCR was taken from an adult in good health. The chain carries TRBV2 and TRBJ1-5; D is unresolved. The chain's CDR3 is CASSEASRSATQHF. CDR3 coding DNA: TGTGCCAGCAGTGAAGCCTCCAGGTCAGCGACCCAGCATTTT.